A selection of T cell receptor beta chains follows, all from one sample in a study of radiation and T cells in renal cell carcinoma. Profiled with immunoSEQ multiplex PCR; TCRdb holds only in-frame clones, not every one. The repertoire holds around 180,000 clones, with about nine tenths as singletons. The specimen was blood, collected from a patient whose treatment included radiotherapy and nephrectomy. Receptor source: a woman in her forties or fifties with renal cell carcinoma. The CDR3 runs from the conserved cysteine through the conserved F or W. Part of the rows lack a size; the others show once, few, many or a class for expanded clones.

j_call: TRBJ1-1; v_call: TRBV19; clone_size: NA; cdr3_aa: CASSIVNRIGTEAFF
j_call: TRBJ1-1; v_call: TRBV5-1; clone_size: NA; cdr3_aa: CASSLGPAERNTEAFF
j_call: TRBJ2-5; v_call: TRBV19; clone_size: NA; cdr3_aa: CASSIFGGQETQYF
j_call: TRBJ2-3; v_call: TRBV5-1; clone_size: NA; cdr3_aa: CASSLLRGPEDTQYF
j_call: TRBJ2-1; v_call: TRBV29-1; clone_size: NA; cdr3_aa: CSVLGGSSYNEQFF
j_call: TRBJ2-7; v_call: TRBV7-7; clone_size: NA; cdr3_aa: CASSPPQGTSYEQYF
j_call: TRBJ1-4; v_call: TRBV6-5; clone_size: NA; cdr3_aa: CASSLLGQNEKLFF
j_call: TRBJ2-3; v_call: TRBV7-6; clone_size: NA; cdr3_aa: CASSSRTGVGGTDTQYF
j_call: TRBJ2-2; v_call: TRBV11-3; clone_size: NA; cdr3_aa: CASSSTNTGELFF
j_call: TRBJ1-3; v_call: TRBV7-2; clone_size: NA; cdr3_aa: CASSRPGRGNTIYF
j_call: TRBJ1-1; v_call: TRBV7-6; clone_size: NA; cdr3_aa: CASSYRGEAFF
j_call: TRBJ1-4; v_call: TRBV5-4; clone_size: NA; cdr3_aa: CASSLPGGGNEKLFF
j_call: TRBJ2-5; v_call: TRBV5-1; clone_size: NA; cdr3_aa: CASSRRGETQYF
j_call: TRBJ2-3; v_call: TRBV7-2; clone_size: NA; cdr3_aa: CASSQDRSTDTQYF
j_call: TRBJ2-1; v_call: TRBV7-2; clone_size: NA; cdr3_aa: CASRTTSGSYNEQFF
j_call: TRBJ2-3; v_call: TRBV9; clone_size: NA; cdr3_aa: CASSVSGGASTDTQYF
j_call: TRBJ1-5; v_call: TRBV5-1; clone_size: NA; cdr3_aa: CASSLDSNQPQHF
j_call: TRBJ2-5; v_call: TRBV13; clone_size: NA; cdr3_aa: CASSPTGGHQETQYF
j_call: TRBJ1-4; v_call: TRBV19; clone_size: NA; cdr3_aa: CASSIGTVANEKLFF
j_call: TRBJ1-6; v_call: TRBV6-5; clone_size: NA; cdr3_aa: CASSSSRNGNSPLHF
j_call: TRBJ2-1; v_call: TRBV7-2; clone_size: NA; cdr3_aa: CASSLRASDYNEQFF
j_call: TRBJ1-1; v_call: TRBV19; clone_size: NA; cdr3_aa: CASSIAVWGQGDTEAFF
j_call: TRBJ2-3; v_call: TRBV19; clone_size: NA; cdr3_aa: CASSRGHHTQYF
j_call: TRBJ1-5; v_call: TRBV6-1; clone_size: NA; cdr3_aa: CASKDRGRVYQPQHF
j_call: TRBJ2-1; v_call: TRBV19; clone_size: few; cdr3_aa: CASTDGQAGRNEQFF
j_call: TRBJ2-6; v_call: TRBV7-9; clone_size: NA; cdr3_aa: CASSHNRVTQSSGANVLTF
j_call: TRBJ2-5; v_call: TRBV4-1; clone_size: NA; cdr3_aa: CASSQRVCGGDQGKTQYF
j_call: TRBJ2-2; v_call: TRBV18; clone_size: NA; cdr3_aa: CASSPSGGLELTGELFF
j_call: TRBJ2-5; v_call: TRBV15; clone_size: NA; cdr3_aa: CATSRAGTSGGARETQYF
j_call: TRBJ1-2; v_call: TRBV7-8; clone_size: NA; cdr3_aa: CASSLAGLYGYTF
j_call: TRBJ1-2; v_call: TRBV6-4; clone_size: NA; cdr3_aa: CASSMGGPYGYTF
j_call: TRBJ2-7; v_call: TRBV7-2; clone_size: NA; cdr3_aa: CASSRDRDNEQYF
j_call: TRBJ1-6; v_call: TRBV6-6; clone_size: NA; cdr3_aa: CASNHGGSESPLHF
j_call: TRBJ1-3; v_call: TRBV5-1; clone_size: NA; cdr3_aa: CASSLEGTLKSSGNTIYF
j_call: TRBJ2-5; v_call: TRBV19; clone_size: once; cdr3_aa: CASSSDTQETQYF
j_call: TRBJ2-5; v_call: TRBV19; clone_size: NA; cdr3_aa: CASSKDTEETQYF
j_call: TRBJ1-5; v_call: TRBV15; clone_size: NA; cdr3_aa: CATSRDRAGRNQPQHF
j_call: TRBJ2-1; v_call: TRBV19; clone_size: NA; cdr3_aa: CASSLRDREYNEQFF
j_call: TRBJ1-5; v_call: TRBV19; clone_size: NA; cdr3_aa: CASNLNNQPQHF
j_call: TRBJ1-5; v_call: TRBV5-6; clone_size: NA; cdr3_aa: CASSFSGTRGSNQPQHF
j_call: TRBJ2-5; v_call: TRBV7-2; clone_size: NA; cdr3_aa: CASSFGGVQETQYF
j_call: TRBJ1-5; v_call: TRBV6-1; clone_size: NA; cdr3_aa: CASSQVRPGGNQPQHF
j_call: TRBJ1-2; v_call: TRBV23-1; clone_size: NA; cdr3_aa: CASSPGQQDRYTF
j_call: TRBJ1-5; v_call: TRBV7-2; clone_size: NA; cdr3_aa: CASTISGNQPQHF
j_call: TRBJ2-2; v_call: TRBV5-1; clone_size: NA; cdr3_aa: CASSSSVVVMGTGELFF
j_call: TRBJ1-3; v_call: TRBV7-9; clone_size: NA; cdr3_aa: CASSQRQGNVNTIYF
j_call: TRBJ1-6; v_call: TRBV7-2; clone_size: once; cdr3_aa: CASSSQKTSYNSPLHF
j_call: TRBJ1-6; v_call: TRBV7-9; clone_size: NA; cdr3_aa: CASSLARDRHNSPLHF
j_call: TRBJ1-1; v_call: TRBV7-9; clone_size: NA; cdr3_aa: CASRPPPKGAGGGTEAFF
j_call: TRBJ1-1; v_call: TRBV5-1; clone_size: NA; cdr3_aa: CASSLGAGGGRTEAFF
j_call: TRBJ1-1; v_call: TRBV6-6; clone_size: NA; cdr3_aa: CASSPGSMNTEAFF
j_call: TRBJ2-6; v_call: TRBV2; clone_size: NA; cdr3_aa: CASKWKGLSSGANVLTF
j_call: TRBJ2-7; v_call: TRBV4-1; clone_size: few; cdr3_aa: CASSHPTRSYEQYF
j_call: TRBJ1-2; v_call: TRBV29-1; clone_size: NA; cdr3_aa: CSVEQWDRLSYGYTF
j_call: TRBJ1-4; v_call: TRBV7-2; clone_size: NA; cdr3_aa: CASSLVFATNEKLFF
j_call: TRBJ2-7; v_call: TRBV19; clone_size: NA; cdr3_aa: CASSKAYEQYF
j_call: TRBJ2-3; v_call: TRBV4-2; clone_size: NA; cdr3_aa: CASSQTGGRADTQYF
j_call: TRBJ2-6; v_call: TRBV14; clone_size: once; cdr3_aa: CASSLHPSAAGANVLTF
j_call: TRBJ2-2; v_call: TRBV6-1; clone_size: NA; cdr3_aa: CASRVDRNTGELFF
j_call: TRBJ2-7; v_call: TRBV29-1; clone_size: NA; cdr3_aa: CSVEELLHEQYF